The 21 T cell receptor beta chains listed next were all sequenced from one sample in a study of PD-1 blockade in classical Hodgkin lymphoma. Some clones are missing from TCRdb's copy, which holds only in-frame ones; the method was immunoSEQ multiplex PCR. The sample consists of tens of thousands of clones, roughly 90% of them appearing once. Each patient experienced a relapse that followed autologous stem cell transplantation, and brentuximab vedotin exposure varied. The specimen comprised peripheral blood mononuclear cells (PBMCs), sampled at baseline. Receptor source: a human donor with classical Hodgkin lymphoma.

The chain is built from TRBV29-1 and TRBJ2-1; no definite D call. This CDR3 contains 14 residues. The germline V gene encodes CDR1 SQVTM and CDR2 ANQGSEA. V was pared by 7 bases and J by 6 bases, with 19 bases between. Written as DNA, the CDR3 is TGCAGCGCCCCTCAGGCTCCCTCTCTCAATGAGCAGTTCTTC. Translated: CSAPQAPSLNEQFF.

J is TRBJ1-2 and V is TRBV7-9; 7 bases align to TRBD1. The CDR3 is made up of 16 amino acids. Germline loops: CDR1 SEHNR, CDR2 FQNEAQ (reference sequence). Trimming took 3 bases from V and 1 from J; bases not matched to a gene: 8. CDR3 sequence reads: CASSFPWTGFNYGYTF. The CDR3 DNA is TGTGCCAGCAGCTTCCCTTGGACAGGATTTAACTATGGCTACACCTTC. Full variable domain (outside the CDR3, taken from reference TRBV7-9 and TRBJ1-2): DTGVSQNPRHKITKRGQNVTFRCDPISEHNRLYWYRQTLGQGPEFLTYFQNEAQLEKSRLLSDRFSAERPKGSFSTLEIQRTEQGDSAMYLCASSFPWTGFNYGYTFGSGTRLTVV.

This clone was seen more than once but under ten times. This chain uses TRBV7-2 with TRBJ2-7, with D tentatively TRBD2 (6 bases). The CDR3 has 15 residues. V was cut by 5 bases and J by 4 bases, with 18 bases left in between. Germline CDR1 SGHTA, CDR2 FQGNSA. The CDR3 protein is CASSRSTRVRYEQYF. In DNA, the CDR3 is TGTGCCAGCAGCAGATCGACTAGGGTGCGATACGAGCAGTACTTC.

This clone was seen a few times. This chain connects TRBV6-1 to TRBJ2-1, with 10 nucleotides matching TRBD2. This CDR3 comprises 15 residues. The germline V gene has CDR1 MNHNS and CDR2 SASEGT. The trim removed 5 bases at V and 4 bases at J, leaving 5 bases unmatched. In nucleotides, the CDR3 is TGTGCCAGCAGTCTAGCGGGAGAGAGGTACAATGAGCAGTTCTTC. Its translation is CASSLAGERYNEQFF.

Written as DNA, the CDR3 is TGTGCCAGCAGTTACTCGAATAGGGGCTACACCTTC. This gives the protein CASSYSNRGYTF. The V call is TRBV6-5, the J call TRBJ1-2, with D hard to call. V was cut by 0 bases and J by 8 bases, with 7 bases left in between. The germline V gene encodes CDR1 MNHEY and CDR2 SVGAGI. The CDR3 is 12 residues long.

The chain employs TRBV28 and TRBJ1-1, with a tentative D call TRBD1 (6 bases). Trimming shortened V by 4 bases and J by 6 bases, and 12 bases separated the two germline ends. There are 13 residues in the CDR3. CDR1 is MDHEN, CDR2 SYDVKM, per germline. The chain's CDR3 is CASSYPGVPEAFF. The CDR3 DNA reads as TGTGCCAGCAGTTATCCAGGGGTCCCTGAAGCTTTCTTT.

This clone was counted once. J is TRBJ2-5 and V is TRBV2; TRBD1 matches at 7 bases. The CDR3 has 16 residues. CDR1 and CDR2 (germline): SNHLY, FYNNEI. V was pared by 6 bases and J by 5 bases, with 15 bases of the junction left unmatched. CDR3 protein: CASRDRNQGGRETQYF. The CDR3 coding sequence is TGTGCCAGCAGGGATCGTAACCAAGGGGGCCGGGAGACCCAGTACTTC.

J is TRBJ2-7 and V is TRBV27; TRBD1 might be the D (6 bases). This CDR3 has 11 residues. Germline V gene data show CDR1 as MNHEY and CDR2 as SMNVEV (reference sequence). V was shortened by 8 bases and J by 6 bases, with 11 bases between the two germline ends. The CDR3 sequence: CASSARGEQYF. CDR3 in DNA: TGTGCCAGCTCTGCCAGGGGCGAGCAGTACTTC.

This chain uses TRBV9 with TRBJ2-2; D unclear. The CDR3 loop spans 15 amino acids. Germline CDR1 SGDLS, CDR2 YYNGEE. V was cut by 0 bases and J by 6 bases, with 12 bases left in between. The CDR3 coding sequence is TGTGCCAGCAGCGTAGCGGAGAGTCACGCCGGGGAGCTGTTTTTT. It is translated as CASSVAESHAGELFF.

CDR3 sequence: CASSFSGGQTGELFF. The CDR3 coding sequence is TGTGCCAGCAGCTTTAGCGGGGGACAAACCGGGGAGCTGTTTTTT. This chain uses TRBV7-3 with TRBJ2-2; 9 positions agree with TRBD2. CDR1 is SGHTA, CDR2 FQGTGA, per germline. The CDR3 totals 15 residues. J gave up 5 bases and V 3 bases, and 4 bases lay outside the gene matches.

This clone was counted a few times. The chain is built from TRBV6-4 and TRBJ2-2, with a tentative D call TRBD2 (5 bases). Trimming removed 5 bases at V and 3 bases at J, with 7 bases between. Germline-derived CDR1 and CDR2 are MRHNA and SNTAGT. The CDR3 runs 13 residues. The CDR3 nucleotides read TGTGCCAGCAGTCAGGACTACACCGGGGAGCTGTTTTTT. Its protein product is CASSQDYTGELFF.

The rearrangement joins TRBV7-8 to TRBJ1-1, with 11 bases matching TRBD1. Unmatched junction bases numbered 11, after V lost 4 bases and J lost 1 base. Germline assignment: CDR1 SGHVS and CDR2 FQNEAQ. This CDR3 has 18 residues. The CDR3 nucleotides read TGTGCCAGCAGCTCAATATGGACAGGGGGCAGGAGGAACACTGAAGCTTTCTTT. Translated: CASSSIWTGGRRNTEAFF.

The rearrangement links TRBV6-1 to TRBJ2-1; a weak D match, TRBD1 (5 bases). Per germline, CDR1 MNHNS and CDR2 SASEGT. V was pared by 7 bases and J by 2 bases, with 12 bases between. The CDR3 runs to 14 residues. The CDR3 DNA reads TGTGCCAGCAAGTTCAGGGTCCCCTACAATGAGCAGTTCTTC. It yields the protein CASKFRVPYNEQFF.

This chain links TRBV29-1 with TRBJ1-1; 7 nucleotides align to TRBD1. Germline CDR1 is SQVTM and CDR2 is ANQGSEA. V was clipped by 6 bases and J by 1 base; unmatched bases: 8. The CDR3 covers 14 residues. The CDR3, as DNA: TGCAGCGTCGGGGAGAGGGGGCCGAACACTGAAGCTTTCTTT. As protein: CSVGERGPNTEAFF.

This clone was seen a few times. J is TRBJ1-3 and V is TRBV15; tentatively, D is TRBD1 (6 bases). V was shortened by 0 bases and J by 2 bases, with 11 bases between the two germline ends. This CDR3 has 16 amino acids. Germline V lookup: CDR1 LNHNV, CDR2 YYDKDF (reference sequence). This CDR3 is CATSRDVQGTGNTIYF. DNA of the CDR3: TGTGCCACCAGCAGAGATGTACAGGGAACTGGAAACACCATATATTTT.

The J gene is TRBJ2-7, the V gene TRBV6-1; D may be TRBD1 (5 bases). Germline V gene data show CDR1 as MNHNS and CDR2 as SASEGT. The CDR3 sequence is 15 residues long. The V and J ends lost 6 bases and 4 bases respectively, with 19 bases between them. CDR3 in DNA: TGTGCCAGCAGGGGGCCAAGAACGGGCAAATACGAGCAGTACTTC. Its translation: CASRGPRTGKYEQYF.

The chain combines TRBV2 with TRBJ2-7; 10 bases agree with TRBD2. CDR1 is SNHLY, CDR2 FYNNEI, per germline. V lost 3 bases and J lost 6; bases outside the gene matches: 8. The CDR3 contains 15 residues. CDR3 loop: CASSERLAGVLEQYF. As DNA, the CDR3 is TGTGCCAGCAGTGAGCGGCTAGCGGGAGTCCTCGAGCAGTACTTC.

A single count supports this clone. The chain uses TRBV11-2 and TRBJ2-7; perhaps TRBD1 as D (6 bases). Trimming removed 0 bases at V and 2 bases at J, with 14 bases between. This CDR3 is 16 amino acids long. Looked up from germline, CDR1 is SGHAT and CDR2 is FQNNGV. The CDR3 is CASSLDSGQITYEQYF. CDR3 nucleotide sequence: TGTGCCAGCAGCTTAGACTCAGGACAGATAACCTACGAGCAGTACTTC.

This clone turned up a few times. J is TRBJ1-5 and V is TRBV15; perhaps TRBD1 as D (5 bases). V dropped 5 bases and J dropped 2 bases, with 10 bases sitting between them. This CDR3 contains 14 residues. Germline lookup yields CDR1 LNHNV and CDR2 YYDKDF (reference sequence). CDR3 nucleotide sequence: TGTGCCACCAGCCGGGACTATGGCAATCAGCCCCAGCATTTT. Protein: CATSRDYGNQPQHF.

In this sample, this clone turned up a few times. The chain joins TRBV28 to TRBJ1-1; D is perhaps TRBD1 (5 bases). Germline-derived CDR1 and CDR2 are MDHEN and SYDVKM. The CDR3 totals 14 residues. V lost 2 bases to trimming and J lost 6 bases, with 13 bases between them. CDR3 DNA: TGTGCCAGCAGTTTAATGTTCCAGGGCGCTGAAGCTTTCTTT. It is translated as CASSLMFQGAEAFF.

V and J are TRBV28 and TRBJ2-2; 11 positions match TRBD1. V lost 6 bases and J lost 4; bases outside the gene matches: 13. The CDR3 length is 18 residues. CDR1 is MDHEN and CDR2 is SYDVKM in the germline V gene. CDR3 residues: CASSRAGQGGFFTGELFF. In DNA, the CDR3 is TGTGCCAGCAGCCGAGCGGGACAGGGGGGTTTTTTCACCGGGGAGCTGTTTTTT.